This entry is about one T cell receptor (beta chain). Its binding antigen is unknown. No much larger clonotype is one base removed from it; base qualities were not supplied. This sample was included in a study of T cell clonotyping in hematopoietic cell transplantation (dated by TCRdb to the early 2020s). Turning to the overall study: Pretransplant recipient samples were obtained after cytoreduction. Recruitment of patients ran from 2015 to early 2017, and follow-up continued until late 2020 or until death. A total of under 150 blood samples were collected in the study from 35 consecutive transplant recipients and their related donors.

The immunoSEQ assay, a bias-controlled multiplex PCR with V- and J-specific primers, was used to amplify TCR beta CDR3 regions from genomic DNA. In a second PCR step, a proprietary barcode and Illumina adapter sequences were attached to the CDR3 amplicons. An Illumina MiSeq instrument was used to sequence the CDR3 libraries. In the original analysis: Export and quality control were done with immunoSEQ Analyzer 3.0, while downstream analyses used R Bioconductor and Immunarch. Only productive rearrangements in the normalized downsampled data set were used to calculate repertoire metrics. In the normalized cohort, a clonotype counted as pathologically expanded if the clonotype was larger than 5 templates. The Inverse Simpson Index served as the measure of repertoire diversity. To capture all clonotypes, CMV-specificity analyses were performed on the non-normalized data set. TCRdb took this table from immuneACCESS and kept in-frame rearrangements with V and J called. Such tables lack part of the clones; where checked against another copy, unresolved V genes explain under half of the gap, and the rest is unexplained. V and J calls plus clone size are reproduced from that table; the DNA served to infer D and trimming. In all, the sample holds some 19,000 clones, and about 72% of those were seen once. 15% to 20% of the sample lies in the top ten.

The meaning of the sample's time point label: recipient sample about 28 days before transplant, after cytoreduction. Blood samples were obtained from recipients approximately 28 days before transplant and at days 30, 100 and 180 after transplant. Nuclei Lysis Solution was used to extract genomic DNA from fresh or cryopreserved unfractionated peripheral blood mononuclear cells. V was cut back by 2 bases and J by 9 bases, leaving a gap of 10 bases between them. CDR1 is given as GTSNPN and CDR2 as SVGIG, both from the germline V gene (reference sequence). The CDR3 holds 11 amino acids from the cysteine to the phenylalanine. The retained sequence is limited to the CDR3, 33 bases, with the frame set at the first base. Overall study outcomes, separate from this receptor: Sample size was limited, and cells were not sorted, so CD4 and CD8 repertoire contributions could not be separated. A decrease in recipient TCR diversity was observed after transplant, and a progressive increase in pathologically expanded clonotypes was seen from day 30 to day 180. Recipient repertoires showed only a small fraction of overlap with donor repertoires, and over 97% appeared de novo at the given depth. Broader posttransplant TCR repertoire diversity was predicted by donor and pretransplant recipient Inverse Simpson Index values.

The source material was peripheral blood mononuclear cells, sampled before stem cell transplant. This TCR was recovered from a man between 60 and 75 years old with acute myeloid leukemia. Some clones in this sample may be carry-over from other donors' samples. The chain is encoded by TRBV30 joined to TRBJ1-1; the D gene cannot be resolved reliably. The DNA sequence is TGTGCCTGGAGTCACTCTCAACAAGCTTTCTTT. Translation gives CAWSHSQQAFF.